This T cell receptor beta chain was captured by sequencing in a study of CD8+CD57+ T cells in acquired aplastic anemia. Study-wide context: Isolated CD4+ and CD8+ cells, once sorted, yielded DNA averaging about 3.1 ug. Study-wide results and caveats: Found in both controls and patients were approximately 31 CD8+ CDR3 sequences. Levels of CD8+ Simpson's diversity were not significantly distinct in patients versus controls.

Both TCR beta VDJ combination and CDR3 sequence profiling were carried out. Genomic DNA was the template for this profiling. MiXCR was run by TCRdb on the reads, yielding one entry per CDR3 protein. The data hold 260,000 or so distinct CDR3 sequences, with approximately 45% observed a single time. Remarks on this clonotype: Its specificity is not known.

Selection for sequencing was limited to patients who had shown CD8+CD57+ cell expansion by flow cytometry. The length of the CDR3 is 17 residues. V lost 4 bases and J lost 0, with 19 bases in between. CDR1 SEHNR and CDR2 FQNEAQ come from the germline V gene (reference sequence). Sequenced sample: sorted CD4+, CD8+, or CD8+CD57+ T cells (not recorded which) from PBMCs. V usage is TRBV7-9 and J usage is TRBJ2-7; possibly TRBD1 for D (5 bases). The TCR sequence derives from a human donor with aplastic anemia. CDR3 residues: CASSSSESGPSSYEQYV. The CDR3 DNA is TGTGCCAGCAGCTCCTCGGAATCAGGGCCGAGCTCCTACGAGCAGTACGTC.